This is a list of T cell receptor beta chains from one sample in a study of blood T cells in healthy people across ages. TCRdb re-called the 5' RACE reads through MiXCR, storing one row per CDR3 protein. The table has about 780,000 distinct CDR3 sequences, about half seen once; the top ten hold over 15%. What was sequenced was blood. Source of these receptors: a man aged 80 or over in good health. Each CDR3 is given with its conserved first and last residue.

>TRBJ1-2|TRBV5-5
CASSLGFQDRSYGYTF
>TRBJ1-5|TRBV30
CAFGADGNQPQHF
>TRBJ2-5|TRBV11-1
CASSLPGSLQGTQYF
>TRBJ2-5|TRBV14
CASSPGWGAREQYF
>TRBJ1-2|TRBV7-9
CASSLRGGLYGYTF
>TRBJ2-3|TRBV7-2
CASSSASGSLTDTQYF
>TRBJ2-5|TRBV3-1
CASSPGFLGTPNEQYF
>TRBJ2-2|TRBV6-5
CASRGLSNTGELFF
>TRBJ2-1|TRBV5-6
CASSWGPGTGGNEQFF
>TRBJ1-6|TRBV20-1
CSAVQGKESSPLHF
>TRBJ2-7|TRBV3-1
CASSYGQGNYEQYF
>TRBJ2-7|TRBV6-6
CASSYSSGPASEQYF
>TRBJ2-7|TRBV24-1
CATSDSGSHEQYF
>NA|TRBV12-3/TRBV12-4
CASSAGAILYEQYF
>TRBJ2-1|TRBV5-1
CASSGTDNEQFF
>TRBJ2-7|TRBV29-1
CSVSQGYEQYF
>TRBJ2-2|TRBV5-6
CASSLGLAGVAGELFF